The clone carrying this T cell receptor beta chain has a handful of counts. The antigen remains undetermined. This entry belongs to a study of response to subunit inactivated influenza vaccine. TCRdb redid the calling of the RT-PCR reads with MiXCR, one entry per CDR3 protein. The data show approximately 490,000 distinct CDR3 sequences, 6.5% to 8% seen once. CDR3 length equals 16 residues. Looked up from germline, CDR1 is MNHEY and CDR2 is SVGAGI. Trimming at V came to 2 bases and at J to 6 bases, leaving 11 bases not matched to a gene. Study results and limitations: Researchers suggested that each seasonal influenza vaccination recruits few new T cells.

This TCR was recovered from a man between 50 and 69 years old who received an inactivated influenza vaccine. The V call is TRBV6-5, the J call TRBJ1-1; 8 positions match TRBD1. Material: PBMCs from blood, obtained about 24 months after vaccination. CDR3 amino acids: CASSYPRTGLFAEAFF. DNA for the CDR3: TGTGCCAGCAGTTACCCTAGGACAGGGCTTTTTGCTGAAGCTTTCTTT.